This T cell receptor (beta chain) was recorded in a study of T cell clones after liver transplantation. About the study: Pre-transplant mixed lymphocyte reactions yielded third-party-reactive TCRbeta sequences as comparators for graft-donor-reactive sequences. General study points: In 5 of 8 subjects, circulating graft-donor-reactive CD4 TCRbeta sequences fell significantly after transplant.

Sequencing used immunoSEQ multiplex PCR; TCRdb keeps in-frame clones, though not all of them. The data hold tens of thousands of clones, with about 92% observed a single time. Trimming cost V 4 bases and J 3 bases, with 10 bases left between them. The CDR3 runs 13 residues. Germline V gene lookup returns CDR1 SGHRS and CDR2 YFSETQ. This clone appeared once. Its antigen is as yet unknown. The chain has TRBV5-1 and TRBJ2-5; D possibly corresponds to TRBD2 (5 bases). This TCR was sampled from a human patient who received a liver transplant. Some T cells could come from the graft donor. The starting material was CD4+ T cells from blood, obtained about 26 months after liver transplant. The CDR3, as DNA: TGCGCCAGCAGCAGGACTCTTGAAGAGACCCAGTACTTC. Residues: CASSRTLEETQYF.